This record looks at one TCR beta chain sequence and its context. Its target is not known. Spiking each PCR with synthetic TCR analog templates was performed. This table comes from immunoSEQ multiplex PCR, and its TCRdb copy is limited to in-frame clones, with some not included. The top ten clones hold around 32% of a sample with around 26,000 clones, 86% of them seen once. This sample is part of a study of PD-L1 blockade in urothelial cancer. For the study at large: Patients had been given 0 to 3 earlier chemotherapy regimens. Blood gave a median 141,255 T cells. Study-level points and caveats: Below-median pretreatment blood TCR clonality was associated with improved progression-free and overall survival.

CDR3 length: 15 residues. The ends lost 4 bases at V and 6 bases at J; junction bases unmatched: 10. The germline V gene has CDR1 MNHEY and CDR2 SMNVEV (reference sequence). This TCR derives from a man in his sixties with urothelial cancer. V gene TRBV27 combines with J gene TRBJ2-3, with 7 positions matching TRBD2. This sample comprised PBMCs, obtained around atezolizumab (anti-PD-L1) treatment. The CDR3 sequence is CASSWKRGRPDTQYF. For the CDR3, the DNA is TGTGCCAGCAGTTGGAAGCGGGGCCGTCCCGATACGCAGTATTTT.